This section outlines one T cell receptor (beta chain) sequence together with its context. How the authors handled the data: Cell counts per sample came from amplifying reference gene primers. The assay was immunoSEQ multiplex PCR, and TCRdb's table has in-frame clones only and misses some. Clone size and V and J calls were adopted from that table, with D and trimming inferred from the DNA. The sample lists more than 80,000 clones, 70% to 90% occurring once. V lost 4 bases to trimming and J lost 2 bases; unmatched junction nucleotides: 2. The CDR3 has 15 residues. The germline V gene encodes CDR1 SGHDT and CDR2 YYEEEE. The sample originates from a study of blood T cell repertoires in COVID-19.

The receptor was isolated from a woman in her sixties with COVID-19, enrolled during active disease. Sequenced: peripheral blood. The chain recombines TRBV5-6 with TRBJ1-4; 10 bases map to TRBD1. CDR3 sequence: CASSVTGGTNEKLFF. The DNA for the CDR3 is TGTGCCAGCAGCGTGACAGGGGGCACTAATGAAAAACTGTTTTTT.